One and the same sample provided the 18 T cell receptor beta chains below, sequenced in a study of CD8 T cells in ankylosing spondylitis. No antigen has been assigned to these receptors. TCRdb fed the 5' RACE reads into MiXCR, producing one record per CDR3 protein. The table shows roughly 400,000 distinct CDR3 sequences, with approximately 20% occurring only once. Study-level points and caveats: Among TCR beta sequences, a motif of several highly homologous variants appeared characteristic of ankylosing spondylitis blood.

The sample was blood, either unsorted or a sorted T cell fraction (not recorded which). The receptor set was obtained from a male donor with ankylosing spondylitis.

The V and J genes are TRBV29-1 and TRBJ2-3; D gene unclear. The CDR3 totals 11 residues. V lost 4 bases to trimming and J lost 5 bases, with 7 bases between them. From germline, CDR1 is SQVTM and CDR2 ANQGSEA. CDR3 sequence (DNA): TGCAGCGTTGTTTTAGTAGATACGCAGTATTTT. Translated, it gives CSVVLVDTQYF.

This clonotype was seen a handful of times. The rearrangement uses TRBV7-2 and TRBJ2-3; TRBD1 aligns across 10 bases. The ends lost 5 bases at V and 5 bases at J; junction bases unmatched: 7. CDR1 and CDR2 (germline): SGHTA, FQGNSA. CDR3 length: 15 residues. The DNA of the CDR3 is TGTGCCAGCAGCCGACAGGGGGCGCAAGGAGATACGCAGTATTTT. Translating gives CASSRQGAQGDTQYF. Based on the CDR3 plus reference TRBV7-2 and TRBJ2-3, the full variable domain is GAGVSQSPSNKVTEKGKDVELRCDPISGHTALYWYRQSLGQGLEFLIYFQGNSAPDKSGLPSDRFSAERTGGSVSTLTIQRTQQEDSAVYLCASSRQGAQGDTQYFGPGTRLTVL.

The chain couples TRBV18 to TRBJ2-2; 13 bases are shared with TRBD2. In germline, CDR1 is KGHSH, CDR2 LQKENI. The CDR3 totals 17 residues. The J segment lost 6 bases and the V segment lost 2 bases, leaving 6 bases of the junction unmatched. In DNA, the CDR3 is TGTGCCAGCTCACCAAGACTAGCGGGAGGATCCCCCGGGGAGCTGTTTTTT. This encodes CASSPRLAGGSPGELFF.

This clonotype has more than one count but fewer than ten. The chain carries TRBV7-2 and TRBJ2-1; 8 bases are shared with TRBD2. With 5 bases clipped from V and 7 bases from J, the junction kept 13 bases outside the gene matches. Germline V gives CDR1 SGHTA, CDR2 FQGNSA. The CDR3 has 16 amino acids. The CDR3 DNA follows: TGTGCCAGCAGCCCAGGAGCGGGAGCCTTCTGGAATGAGCAGTTCTTC. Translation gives CASSPGAGAFWNEQFF.

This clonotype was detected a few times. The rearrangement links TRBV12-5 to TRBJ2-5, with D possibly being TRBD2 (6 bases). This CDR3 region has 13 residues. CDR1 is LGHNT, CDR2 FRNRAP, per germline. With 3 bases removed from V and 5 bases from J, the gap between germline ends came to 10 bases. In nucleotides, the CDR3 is TGTGCTAGTGGTTTTGGAGGGTCTGAGACCCAGTACTTC. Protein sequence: CASGFGGSETQYF. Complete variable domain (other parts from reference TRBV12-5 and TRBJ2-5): DARVTQTPRHKVTEMGQEVTMRCQPILGHNTVFWYRQTMMQGLELLAYFRNRAPLDDSGMPKDRFSAEMPDATLATLKIQPSEPRDSAVYFCASGFGGSETQYFGPGTRLLVL.

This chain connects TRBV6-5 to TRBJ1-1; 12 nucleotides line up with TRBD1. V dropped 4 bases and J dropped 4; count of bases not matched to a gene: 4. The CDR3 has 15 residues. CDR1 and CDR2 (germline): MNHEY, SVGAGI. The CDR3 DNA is TGTGCCAGCAGTTGGGACAGGGGGCCTGGCACTGAAGCTTTCTTT. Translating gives CASSWDRGPGTEAFF.

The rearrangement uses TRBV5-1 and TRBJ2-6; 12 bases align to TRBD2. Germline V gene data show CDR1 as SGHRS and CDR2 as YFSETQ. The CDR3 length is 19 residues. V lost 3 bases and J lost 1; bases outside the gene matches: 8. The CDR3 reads CASSSIPSGRASGANVLTF. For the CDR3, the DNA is TGCGCCAGCAGCTCGATTCCTAGCGGGAGGGCTTCTGGGGCCAACGTCCTGACTTTC.

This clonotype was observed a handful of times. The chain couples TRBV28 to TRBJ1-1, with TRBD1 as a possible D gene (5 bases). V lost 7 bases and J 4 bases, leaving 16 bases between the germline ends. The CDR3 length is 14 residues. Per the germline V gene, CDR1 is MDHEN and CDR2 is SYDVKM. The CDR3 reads CASITRVSGTEAFF. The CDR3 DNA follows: TGTGCCAGCATTACCAGGGTGTCGGGCACTGAAGCTTTCTTT.

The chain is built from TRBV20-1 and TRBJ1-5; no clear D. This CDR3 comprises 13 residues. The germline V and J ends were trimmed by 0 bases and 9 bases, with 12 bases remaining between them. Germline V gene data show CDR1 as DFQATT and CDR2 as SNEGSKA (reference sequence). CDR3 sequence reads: CSARDFGSGPQHF. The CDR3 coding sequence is TGCAGTGCTAGAGATTTTGGGTCCGGGCCCCAGCATTTT.

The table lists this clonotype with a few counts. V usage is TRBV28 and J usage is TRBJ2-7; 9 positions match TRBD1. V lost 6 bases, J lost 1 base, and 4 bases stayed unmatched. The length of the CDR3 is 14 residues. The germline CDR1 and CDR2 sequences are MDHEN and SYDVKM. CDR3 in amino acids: CASRQTGGSYEQYF. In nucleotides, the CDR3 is TGTGCCAGCAGGCAGACAGGGGGATCCTACGAGCAGTACTTC.

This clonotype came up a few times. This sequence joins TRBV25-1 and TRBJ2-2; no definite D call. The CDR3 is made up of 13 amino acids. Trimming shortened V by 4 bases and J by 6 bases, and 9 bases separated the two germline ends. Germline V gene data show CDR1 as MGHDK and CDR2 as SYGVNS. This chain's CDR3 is CASSGPLPGELFF. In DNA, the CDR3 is TGTGCCAGCAGTGGCCCTCTACCCGGGGAGCTGTTTTTT.

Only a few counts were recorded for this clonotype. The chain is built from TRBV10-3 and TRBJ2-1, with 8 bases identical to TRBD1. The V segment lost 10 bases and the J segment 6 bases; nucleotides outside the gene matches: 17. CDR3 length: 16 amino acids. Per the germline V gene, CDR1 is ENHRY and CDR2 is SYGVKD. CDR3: CATSTGAAALFNEQFF. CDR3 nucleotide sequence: TGTGCCACGTCGACAGGGGCGGCAGCCCTATTCAATGAGCAGTTCTTC.

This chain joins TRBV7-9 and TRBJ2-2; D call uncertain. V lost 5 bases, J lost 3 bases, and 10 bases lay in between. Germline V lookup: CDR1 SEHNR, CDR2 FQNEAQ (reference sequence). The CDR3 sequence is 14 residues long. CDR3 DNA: TGTGCCAGCAGCATGACCGTGGACACCGGGGAGCTGTTTTTT. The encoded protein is CASSMTVDTGELFF.

CDR3 bases: TGCAGTGCTGAGGGCCGGGACCGACGCTACGAGCAGTACTTC. It yields the protein CSAEGRDRRYEQYF. V gene TRBV20-1 combines with J gene TRBJ2-7, with D tentatively TRBD1 or TRBD2 (5 bases each). The length of the CDR3 is 14 residues. V was trimmed by 5 bases and J by 3 bases, leaving 17 bases between them. Germline-derived CDR1 and CDR2 are DFQATT and SNEGSKA (reference sequence).

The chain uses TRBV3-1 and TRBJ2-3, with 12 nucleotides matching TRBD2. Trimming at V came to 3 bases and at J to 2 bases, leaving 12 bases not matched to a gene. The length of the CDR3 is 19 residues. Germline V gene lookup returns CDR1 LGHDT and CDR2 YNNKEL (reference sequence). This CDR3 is CASSQDFDWTSGTTDTQYF. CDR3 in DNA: TGTGCCAGCAGCCAGGATTTCGATTGGACTAGCGGGACCACAGATACGCAGTATTTT.

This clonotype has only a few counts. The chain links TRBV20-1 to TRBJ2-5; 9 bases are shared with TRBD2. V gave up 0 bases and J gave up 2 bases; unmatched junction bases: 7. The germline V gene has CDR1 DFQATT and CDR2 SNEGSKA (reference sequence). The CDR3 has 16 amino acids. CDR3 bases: TGCAGTGCTAGAGATCCGACTAGCGGATTACAAGAGACCCAGTACTTC. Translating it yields CSARDPTSGLQETQYF.

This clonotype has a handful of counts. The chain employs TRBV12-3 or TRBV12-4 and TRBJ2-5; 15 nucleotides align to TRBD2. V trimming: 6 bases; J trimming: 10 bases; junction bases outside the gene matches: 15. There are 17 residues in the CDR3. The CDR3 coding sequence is TGTGCCAGCAGCCAGGGACTAGCGGGAGGCAGAATGAGTGGCCAGTACTTC. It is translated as CASSQGLAGGRMSGQYF.

The CDR3: CASSQSEGSLEAFF. The CDR3 nucleotides are TGTGCCAGCAGCCAATCCGAGGGAAGCCTTGAAGCTTTCTTT. J is TRBJ1-1 and V is TRBV3-1, with unresolved D. The CDR3 spans 14 residues. Germline values: CDR1 LGHDT, CDR2 YNNKEL (reference sequence). V gave up 2 bases and J gave up 7 bases, with 14 bases separating them.